What follows are 13 T cell receptor beta chains derived from one specimen sequenced in a study of human T cells and chemical hapten exposure. Time point denoted: patch test 1, 2 weeks after DPC sensitization. As for treatment: therapeutic diphenylcyclopropenone sensitization with weekly scalp DPC. Each CDR3 protein is one row after TCRdb ran MiXCR on the RACE reads. The sample yields tens of thousands of distinct CDR3 sequences, approximately 29% seen once. Here the sequenced sample was whole blood, taken in connection with sensitization to the hapten diphenylcyclopropenone (DPC). These receptors originate from a man aged 35-49 years with alopecia areata. Some clones in this sample may be carry-over from other donors' samples.

This clonotype has more than one count but fewer than ten. The chain employs TRBV7-9 and TRBJ1-1, with D unresolved. This CDR3 spans 13 amino acids. Germline assignment: CDR1 SEHNR and CDR2 FQNEAQ (reference sequence). The ends were cut back, 4 bases at V and 1 base at J, with 7 bases in the middle. The CDR3 region has the DNA TGTGCCAGCAGCTACGCAGAGAACACTGAAGCTTTCTTT. Translation: CASSYAENTEAFF.

This clonotype was seen more than once but under ten times. V gene TRBV2 combines with J gene TRBJ1-4; 8 bases line up with TRBD1. In germline, CDR1 is SNHLY, CDR2 FYNNEI. After removal of 6 bases from V and 6 bases from J, the junction contained 6 bases not matched to a gene. The CDR3 consists of 14 residues. Here the CDR3 reads CASRQGQEYEKLFF. DNA of the CDR3: TGTGCCAGCAGGCAGGGACAGGAGTATGAAAAACTGTTTTTT.

V and J are TRBV28 and TRBJ1-5, with D possibly matching TRBD1 (5 bases). CDR3 length: 16 amino acids. CDR1 and CDR2 (germline): MDHEN, SYDVKM. V was cut by 5 bases and J by 4 bases, with 18 bases left in between. CDR3 DNA sequence: TGTGCCAGCAGTACGAGCGGGGGGAGGTATAATCAGCCCCAGCATTTT. As protein: CASSTSGGRYNQPQHF. Complete variable domain (other parts from reference TRBV28 and TRBJ1-5): DVKVTQSSRYLVKRTGEKVFLECVQDMDHENMFWYRQDPGLGLRLIYFSYDVKMKEKGDIPEGYSVSREKKERFSLILESASTNQTSMYLCASSTSGGRYNQPQHFGDGTRLSIL.

The rearrangement joins TRBV27 to TRBJ2-5; 9 positions agree with TRBD1. CDR3 size: 15 residues. The ends lost 4 bases at V and 6 bases at J; junction bases unmatched: 9. Germline CDR1 MNHEY, CDR2 SMNVEV (reference sequence). The CDR3 loop is CASSSLTGGRKTQYF. In DNA, the CDR3 is TGTGCCAGCAGTTCTCTTACAGGGGGCAGGAAGACCCAGTACTTC.

This clonotype occurred a few times. V is TRBV24-1 and J is TRBJ2-3; 9 nucleotides align to TRBD2. Germline V gives CDR1 KGHDR, CDR2 SFDVKD. The CDR3 is 14 residues long. V shed 7 bases, J shed 2 bases, and the junction held 3 bases outside the gene matches. DNA of the CDR3: TGTGCCACCAGCCTAGCGGGACCCACAGATACGCAGTATTTT. This encodes CATSLAGPTDTQYF.

This chain uses TRBV18 with TRBJ2-7, with 10 bases matching TRBD1. Germline CDR1 and CDR2: KGHSH and LQKENI. V lost 5 bases to trimming and J lost 2 bases; unmatched junction nucleotides: 3. This CDR3 contains 14 residues. This CDR3 reads CASSTTGGTYEQYF. The CDR3 DNA is TGTGCCAGCTCAACGACAGGGGGCACCTACGAGCAGTACTTC.

The genes are TRBV20-1 and TRBJ1-4; D unclear. Germline CDR1 reads DFQATT; CDR2 reads SNEGSKA (reference sequence). The CDR3 is 14 amino acids. Trimming took 4 bases from V and 0 from J, leaving 9 bases between them. The CDR3 DNA sequence: TGCAGTGCTATGCTTGGGGCAACTAATGAAAAACTGTTTTTT. Its protein product is CSAMLGATNEKLFF.

The chain links TRBV7-2 to TRBJ2-5; D may be TRBD1 (6 bases). CDR1 and CDR2 (germline): SGHTA, FQGNSA. This CDR3 has 15 amino acids. V was shortened by 3 bases and J by 7 bases, with 18 bases between the two germline ends. The CDR3: CASSFNNQGRGTQYF. CDR3 bases: TGTGCCAGCAGCTTCAACAATCAGGGGAGAGGGACCCAGTACTTC.

This chain uses TRBV20-1 with TRBJ2-1; a possible D gene is TRBD2 (5 bases). CDR3 size: 14 residues. Trimming pared 3 bases from V and 0 bases from J, leaving 9 bases between. Germline lookup yields CDR1 DFQATT and CDR2 SNEGSKA (reference sequence). Here the CDR3 reads CSASVGSSYNEQFF. DNA for the CDR3: TGCAGTGCTAGTGTGGGGAGCTCCTACAATGAGCAGTTCTTC.

The V and J genes are TRBV20-1 and TRBJ2-1; TRBD2 agrees at 12 bases. Trimming removed 3 bases from V and 8 bases from J; junction bases left unmatched: 8. The CDR3 spans 15 residues. Germline V gene sequence: CDR1 DFQATT, CDR2 SNEGSKA (reference sequence). As DNA, the CDR3 is TGCAGTGCTAGTACCAGACTAGCGGGAGCTGATGAGCAGTTCTTC. It encodes CSASTRLAGADEQFF.

The sample holds a few counts of this clonotype. CDR3 sequence (DNA): TGTGCTAGTGGTTTCCCCCTGAGAGCCAAAAACATTCAGTACTTC. Protein: CASGFPLRAKNIQYF. V is TRBV12-5 and J is TRBJ2-4; no reliable D call. CDR1 LGHNT and CDR2 FRNRAP come from the germline V gene. V was trimmed by 3 bases and J by 0 bases, leaving 9 bases between them. This CDR3 contains 15 residues.

This clonotype was observed a single time. The V call is TRBV9, the J call TRBJ1-1; TRBD1 matches at 11 bases. This CDR3 is 16 amino acids long. Germline CDR1 reads SGDLS; CDR2 reads YYNGEE. V shed 0 bases and J 0 bases; nucleotides not matched to a gene: 1. Written as DNA, the CDR3 is TGTGCCAGCAGCGTAGGGACAGGGGGCGTGAACACTGAAGCTTTCTTT. Its protein product is CASSVGTGGVNTEAFF. Filled out from reference TRBV9 and TRBJ1-1, the complete variable domain reads DSGVTQTPKHLITATGQRVTLRCSPRSGDLSVYWYQQSLDQGLQFLIQYYNGEERAKGNILERFSAQQFPDLHSELNLSSLELGDSALYFCASSVGTGGVNTEAFFGQGTRLTVV.

This clonotype was counted a few times. The genes are TRBV6-2 or TRBV6-3 and TRBJ2-7; TRBD2 might be the D (5 bases). The CDR3 sequence is 13 residues long. The V end lost 6 bases, the J end lost 6 bases, and 15 bases lay between the germline ends. Germline V gives CDR1 MNHEY, CDR2 SVGEGT. This chain's CDR3 is CASSTGTAREQYF. The CDR3 DNA follows: TGTGCCAGCAGCACGGGAACAGCGCGCGAGCAGTACTTC.